Each of the 20 T cell receptor beta chains below was sequenced from the same sample in a study of blood T cell repertoires in COVID-19. Generated by immunoSEQ multiplex PCR, the TCRdb table keeps only in-frame clones and is missing some. The repertoire holds about 330,000 clones, with approximately 89% as singletons. The sequencing sample was made of PBMCs or T cells enriched from blood (not recorded which). These receptors all stem from a woman younger than 45 who had recovered from COVID-19.

The chain couples TRBV29-1 to TRBJ1-4, with 11 nucleotides matching TRBD1. The CDR3 spans 13 residues. V lost 6 bases and J lost 4; bases outside the gene matches: 1. The germline V gene encodes CDR1 SQVTM and CDR2 ANQGSEA. The CDR3 region is CSVGQGGNEKLFF. CDR3 coding DNA: TGCAGCGTGGGACAGGGGGGTAATGAAAAACTGTTTTTT.

This clone has only a few counts. The chain combines TRBV28 with TRBJ1-5; 9 bases map to TRBD1. After removal of 4 bases from V and 6 bases from J, the junction contained 4 bases not matched to a gene. CDR1 is MDHEN, CDR2 SYDVKM, per germline. The CDR3 extends over 14 amino acids. DNA for the CDR3: TGTGCCAGCAGTTCTGGACAGGGGCGTCAGCCCCAGCATTTT. It specifies CASSSGQGRQPQHF.

This clone was counted a single time. The V gene is TRBV11-3, the J gene TRBJ2-7; D ambiguous. Germline V gene sequence: CDR1 SGHNT, CDR2 YENEEA. The CDR3 is made up of 13 amino acids. The ends were cut back, 1 base at V and 4 bases at J, with 8 bases in the middle. This CDR3 is CASSLAPTYEQYF. Here the CDR3 DNA reads TGTGCCAGCAGCTTAGCTCCGACTTACGAGCAGTACTTC.

Remarks on this clone: This sample includes further DNA sequences coding for the same CDR3. The gene calls are TRBV6-1 and TRBJ1-2; 9 nucleotides match TRBD1. This CDR3 is built from 13 residues. Looked up from germline, CDR1 is MNHNS and CDR2 is SASEGT. The V gene end was trimmed by 1 base and the J gene end by 6 bases; junction bases not matched to a gene: 0. In DNA form, the CDR3 reads TGTGCCAGCAGTGAAGGGACAGGGGATGGCTACACCTTC. Its protein product is CASSEGTGDGYTF.

CDR3 nucleotide sequence: TGCGCCAGCATCGAGGGGGTTAACACTGAAGCTTTCTTT. Protein product: CASIEGVNTEAFF. The rearrangement uses TRBV5-1 and TRBJ1-1, with D perhaps matching TRBD1 (6 bases). The CDR3 length is 13 residues. Germline CDR1 and CDR2: SGHRS and YFSETQ. Trimming shortened V by 6 bases and J by 2 bases, and 11 bases separated the two germline ends.

The rearrangement joins TRBV2 to TRBJ1-5, with 12 bases matching TRBD1. Germline-derived CDR1 and CDR2 are SNHLY and FYNNEI. Losses at the gene ends were 5 bases for V and 6 bases for J; bases not matched to a gene: 5. This CDR3 is built from 15 residues. CDR3 protein: CASSLGTGGFQPQHF. The CDR3 DNA reads TGTGCCAGCAGTCTTGGGACAGGGGGCTTTCAGCCCCAGCATTTT.

The chain uses TRBV12-5 and TRBJ1-1; 8 bases are a match to TRBD1. This CDR3 has 14 residues. The germline V gene has CDR1 LGHNT and CDR2 FRNRAP. The ends lost 6 bases at V and 2 bases at J; junction bases unmatched: 5. As DNA, the CDR3 is TGTGCTAGTGGATGGACAGGGCGAAACACTGAAGCTTTCTTT. The encoded protein is CASGWTGRNTEAFF.

The chain uses TRBV5-4 and TRBJ1-6; D remains ambiguous. Between the trimmed V and J ends, which lost 7 bases and 5 bases, there was a span of 7 bases. The CDR3 loop spans 12 amino acids. Germline lookup yields CDR1 SGHNT and CDR2 YYREEE (reference sequence). The CDR3: CASGRDNSPLHF. The CDR3 nucleotides are TGTGCCAGCGGGCGGGATAATTCACCCCTCCACTTT. The variable domain in full, with the rest retrieved from reference TRBV5-4 and TRBJ1-6, is ETGVTQSPTHLIKTRGQQVTLRCSSQSGHNTVSWYQQALGQGPQFIFQYYREEENGRGNFPPRFSGLQFPNYSSELNVNALELDDSALYLCASGRDNSPLHFGNGTRLTVT.

The J gene is TRBJ1-2, the V gene TRBV4-1; D perhaps matches TRBD1 (6 bases). The V gene's germline CDR1 is MGHRA and CDR2 YSYEKL. Trimming cost V 0 bases and J 0 bases, with 11 bases left between them. This CDR3 has 16 amino acids. The CDR3 DNA reads TGCGCCAGCAGCCAAGATACGACAGGAGCTAACTATGGCTACACCTTC. This gives the protein CASSQDTTGANYGYTF.

V gene TRBV27 combines with J gene TRBJ1-5; D unclear. Germline CDR1 MNHEY, CDR2 SMNVEV (reference sequence). V lost 3 bases, J lost 6 bases, and 15 bases lay in between. The CDR3 loop spans 15 amino acids. The CDR3 spells CASSFSRELGQPQHF. The CDR3 DNA reads as TGTGCCAGCAGTTTCTCAAGGGAGTTGGGTCAGCCCCAGCATTTT.

The V and J genes are TRBV19 and TRBJ1-1; D not resolved. CDR1 LNHDA and CDR2 SQIVND come from the germline V gene (reference sequence). The CDR3 runs to 14 residues. Trimming took off 1 base at V and 5 bases at J, with 11 bases between the two ends. CDR3 residues: CASSIGGVGTEAFF. In DNA, the CDR3 is TGTGCCAGTAGTATAGGGGGAGTGGGTACTGAAGCTTTCTTT. The whole variable domain, filled in from reference TRBV19 and TRBJ1-1, reads DGGITQSPKYLFRKEGQNVTLSCEQNLNHDAMYWYRQDPGQGLRLIYYSQIVNDFQKGDIAEGYSVSREKKESFPLTVTSAQKNPTAFYLCASSIGGVGTEAFFGQGTRLTVV.

The chain is built from TRBV19 and TRBJ2-5, with TRBD2 as a possible D gene (6 bases). CDR3 length: 13 amino acids. Germline V gene lookup returns CDR1 LNHDA and CDR2 SQIVND (reference sequence). Trimming removed 3 bases at V and 5 bases at J, with 10 bases between. In DNA, the CDR3 is TGTGCCAGTAGTATGGGGGACTTTGAGACCCAGTACTTC. This sequence encodes CASSMGDFETQYF.

The sample holds a few counts of this clone. The rearrangement links TRBV6-1 to TRBJ2-7; D perhaps matches TRBD2 (7 bases). Germline-derived CDR1 and CDR2 are MNHNS and SASEGT. The CDR3 runs 15 residues. Trimming took off 1 base at V and 5 bases at J, with 15 bases between the two ends. The CDR3 protein is CASSEEGGGADEQYF. The CDR3 coding sequence is TGTGCCAGCAGTGAAGAGGGCGGGGGCGCGGACGAGCAGTACTTC.

The chain joins TRBV9 to TRBJ1-5; 7 bases are a match to TRBD1. Per the germline V gene, CDR1 is SGDLS and CDR2 is YYNGEE. V lost 4 bases and J lost 1; bases outside the gene matches: 5. The CDR3 totals 15 residues. The CDR3 region has the DNA TGTGCCAGCAGCCCTGGACAGGCAAGCAATCAGCCCCAGCATTTT. Translating gives CASSPGQASNQPQHF.

This sequence joins TRBV29-1 and TRBJ1-5, with TRBD1 identical over 9 bases. V was pared by 6 bases and J by 7 bases, with 7 bases of the junction left unmatched. Germline-derived CDR1 and CDR2 are SQVTM and ANQGSEA. This CDR3 has 13 residues. CDR3 region: CSVGTGNGQPQHF. In DNA form, the CDR3 reads TGCAGCGTCGGGACAGGGAACGGACAGCCCCAGCATTTT. Using reference TRBV29-1 and TRBJ1-5 for the parts outside the CDR3, the full variable domain is SAVISQKPSRDICQRGTSLTIQCQVDSQVTMMFWYRQQPGQSLTLIATANQGSEATYESGFVIDKFPISRPNLTFSTLTVSNMSPEDSSIYLCSVGTGNGQPQHFGDGTRLSIL.

In its sample, this clone was seen many times. This chain links TRBV2 with TRBJ1-2; 9 nucleotides match TRBD1. The V gene's germline CDR1 is SNHLY and CDR2 FYNNEI. This CDR3 spans 13 amino acids. With V trimmed by 10 bases and J by 7 bases, 10 bases remained unmatched. CDR3 amino acids: CAKTGTGTGGYTF. The DNA for the CDR3 is TGTGCCAAGACCGGGACAGGGACGGGTGGCTACACCTTC.

The chain uses TRBV6-5 and TRBJ1-2, with 7 bases identical to TRBD1. Looked up from germline, CDR1 is MNHEY and CDR2 is SVGAGI. V shed 0 bases and J 6 bases; nucleotides not matched to a gene: 4. The CDR3 is 14 residues long. In DNA, the CDR3 is TGTGCCAGCAGTTACTCGTGGACAGGAGATGGCTACACCTTC. Protein sequence: CASSYSWTGDGYTF.

The V and J genes are TRBV7-6 and TRBJ2-7; 9 bases are shared with TRBD1. This CDR3 is built from 15 residues. CDR1 and CDR2 from the germline V gene are SGHVS and FNYEAQ. The ends lost 1 base at V and 7 bases at J; junction bases unmatched: 8. The CDR3 DNA follows: TGTGCCAGCAGCTTAGAGGGGACAGGGCGTCGAGAGCAGTACTTC. It translates to CASSLEGTGRREQYF.

This clone has a handful of counts. The V gene is TRBV2, the J gene TRBJ2-2, with 9 bases lining up with TRBD1. Germline V CDR1 and CDR2: SNHLY, FYNNEI. This CDR3 is built from 16 residues. V was clipped by 4 bases and J by 7 bases; unmatched bases: 10. Here the CDR3 DNA reads TGTGCCAGCAGTGGGTACAGGGGGCGCGTAGGCGGGGAGCTGTTTTTT. Translation: CASSGYRGRVGGELFF.

The rearrangement uses TRBV4-3 and TRBJ2-5, with D maybe TRBD1 (6 bases). There are 15 residues in the CDR3. The V gene lost 0 bases and the J gene lost 4 bases, with 12 bases spanning the gap. Germline CDR1 reads LGHNA; CDR2 reads YSLEER. CDR3 protein: CASSQDLTGRETQYF. The CDR3, as DNA: TGCGCCAGCAGCCAAGATCTTACAGGGCGAGAGACCCAGTACTTC.